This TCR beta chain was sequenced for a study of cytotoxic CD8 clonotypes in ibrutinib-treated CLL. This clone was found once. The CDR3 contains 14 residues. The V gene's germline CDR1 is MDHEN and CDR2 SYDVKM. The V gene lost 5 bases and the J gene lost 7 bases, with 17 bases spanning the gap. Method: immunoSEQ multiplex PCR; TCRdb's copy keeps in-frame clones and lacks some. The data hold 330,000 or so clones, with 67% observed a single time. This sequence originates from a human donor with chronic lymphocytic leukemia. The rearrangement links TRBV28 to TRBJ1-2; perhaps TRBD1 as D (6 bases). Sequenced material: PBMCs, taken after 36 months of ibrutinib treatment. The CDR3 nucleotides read TGTGCCAGCAGTGACCAGGGGCGTTCTGGTGGCTACACCTTC. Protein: CASSDQGRSGGYTF.